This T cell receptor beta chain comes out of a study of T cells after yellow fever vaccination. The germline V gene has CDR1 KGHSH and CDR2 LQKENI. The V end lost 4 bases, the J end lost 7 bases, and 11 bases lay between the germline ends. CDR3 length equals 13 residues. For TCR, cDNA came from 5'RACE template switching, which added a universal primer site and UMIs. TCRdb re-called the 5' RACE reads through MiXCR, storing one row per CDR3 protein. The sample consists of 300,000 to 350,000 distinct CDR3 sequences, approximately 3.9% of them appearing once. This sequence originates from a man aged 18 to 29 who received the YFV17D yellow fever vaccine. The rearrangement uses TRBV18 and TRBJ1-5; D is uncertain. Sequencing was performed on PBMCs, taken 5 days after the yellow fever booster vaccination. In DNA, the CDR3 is TGTGCCAGCTCACTAACCGAGAACCAGCCCCAGCATTTT. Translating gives CASSLTENQPQHF.